This T cell receptor beta chain was obtained from a study of breast tumors, draining lymph nodes, adjacent tissues. V was pared by 1 base and J by 3 bases, with 6 bases of the junction left unmatched. Germline V gene data show CDR1 as LGHDT and CDR2 as YNNKEL (reference sequence). This CDR3 contains 15 residues. Breast cancer patients provided tissue from their axillary draining lymph nodes. TCRdb re-called the multiplex PCR reads with MiXCR, one entry per CDR3 protein. Seen here are over 100,000 distinct CDR3 sequences, 20% to 25% observed once, and the top ten hold roughly 2.6%. General study points: The data were judged consistent with most tumor T cells coming from lymph node and expanding in tumor. Luminal-like breast cancer showed significantly greater tumor-nontumor repertoire similarity than basal-like breast cancer did. Tumors had less TCR diversity than lymph nodes, more than nontumor tissue. Data only fit, rather than demonstrated, lymph node origin of most tumor T cells.

Comments on this clonotype: Its antigen is currently unknown.

The sequence was obtained from a female donor with breast cancer. Some clones in this sample may be carry-over from other donors' samples. The rearrangement links TRBV3-1 to TRBJ2-7; TRBD1 aligns across 7 bases. The sequencing input was axillary lymph node tissue. The CDR3 loop is CASSQGGTVNYEQYF. CDR3 in DNA: TGTGCCAGCAGCCAAGGGGGGACAGTTAACTACGAGCAGTACTTC.